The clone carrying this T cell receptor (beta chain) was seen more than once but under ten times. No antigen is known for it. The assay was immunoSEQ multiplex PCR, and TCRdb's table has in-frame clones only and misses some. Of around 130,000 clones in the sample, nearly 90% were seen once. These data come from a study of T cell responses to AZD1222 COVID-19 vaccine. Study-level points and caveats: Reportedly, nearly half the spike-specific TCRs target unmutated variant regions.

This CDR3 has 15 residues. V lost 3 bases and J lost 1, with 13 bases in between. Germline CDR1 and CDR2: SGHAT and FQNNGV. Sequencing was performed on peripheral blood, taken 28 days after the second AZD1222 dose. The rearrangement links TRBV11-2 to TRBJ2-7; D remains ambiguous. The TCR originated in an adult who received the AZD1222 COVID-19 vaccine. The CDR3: CASSFINIFSYEQYF. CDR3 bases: TGTGCCAGCAGCTTTATAAACATTTTTTCCTACGAGCAGTACTTC.